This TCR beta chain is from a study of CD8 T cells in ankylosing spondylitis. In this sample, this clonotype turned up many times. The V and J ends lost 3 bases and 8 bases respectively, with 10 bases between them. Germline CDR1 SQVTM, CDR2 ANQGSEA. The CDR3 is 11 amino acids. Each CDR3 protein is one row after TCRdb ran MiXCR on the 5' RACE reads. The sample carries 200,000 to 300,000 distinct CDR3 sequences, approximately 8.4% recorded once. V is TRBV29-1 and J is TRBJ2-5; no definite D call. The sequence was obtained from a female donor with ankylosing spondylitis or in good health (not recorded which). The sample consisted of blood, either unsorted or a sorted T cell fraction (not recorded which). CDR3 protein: CSVDLSGTQYF. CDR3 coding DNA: TGCAGCGTTGACCTTTCAGGAACCCAGTACTTC. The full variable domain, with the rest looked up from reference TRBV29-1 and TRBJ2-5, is SAVISQKPSRDICQRGTSLTIQCQVDSQVTMMFWYRQQPGQSLTLIATANQGSEATYESGFVIDKFPISRPNLTFSTLTVSNMSPEDSSIYLCSVDLSGTQYFGPGTRLLVL.